These T cell receptor beta chains were read from a single sample in a study of CXCR3-negative and CXCR3-positive naive CD8 T cells. TCRdb derives one entry per CDR3 protein from the 5' RACE reads, leaving out DNA. The table lists some 5,400 distinct CDR3 sequences, with 1.9% in the top ten. The sample was naive CXCR3+ CD8+ T cells from blood. The receptors come from a human donor in good health. Some clones in this sample may be carry-over from other donors' samples. Each CDR3 is given with its conserved first and last residue. Fields, in order: V gene, clone size, J gene, CDR3 protein. Clone size is not always given. Where it is, it says once, few, many or a class for expanded clones.

TRBV21-1	NA	TRBJ1-1	CASSKARGIPDEAFF
TRBV5-5	NA	TRBJ1-1	CASSTDGKNTEAFF
TRBV7-2	medium-sized	TRBJ2-7	CASSSLAGGTHEQYF
TRBV9	medium-sized	TRBJ1-1	CASNPGTASKNTEAFF
TRBV7-6	NA	TRBJ2-3	CASAPEPDSTDTQYF
TRBV5-6	medium-sized	TRBJ1-1	CASSLIVGHTEAFF
TRBV5-1	medium-sized	TRBJ1-1	CASSFRATNTEAFF
TRBV6-5	medium-sized	TRBJ1-1	CASSYKGLVTEAFF
TRBV9	medium-sized	TRBJ1-1	CASSVVGVKNTEAFF
TRBV7-9	NA	TRBJ1-1	CASSLEGASTEAFF
TRBV7-2	NA	TRBJ1-2	CADRQAHFYGYTF
TRBV29-1	NA	TRBJ1-1	CSVEQGDTEAFF
TRBV29-1	medium-sized	TRBJ2-1	CSGIQTGYNEQFF
TRBV6-2/TRBV6-3	medium-sized	TRBJ2-1	CASSYYEYNEQFF
TRBV7-9	NA	TRBJ1-1	CASSFRQGGEAFF
TRBV7-6	NA	TRBJ1-2	CASSRGGAADKVHGYTF
TRBV28	NA	TRBJ2-7	CASSQTGVEQYF
TRBV29-1	NA	TRBJ2-1	CSVPRESPNEQFF
TRBV6-2/TRBV6-3	NA	TRBJ2-4	CASSYAGLEVIQYF
TRBV3-1	NA	TRBJ1-6	CASSARDNSYNSPLHF
TRBV29-1	NA	TRBJ1-2	CSSTRDDYGYTF
TRBV20-1	medium-sized	TRBJ1-5	CSARLSGVNQPQHF
TRBV29-1	medium-sized	TRBJ2-3	CSVEGLAGASDTQYF
TRBV15	NA	TRBJ2-1	CATSRRQGYNEQFF
TRBV28	NA	TRBJ2-3	CASSLFRANTDTQYF
TRBV20-1	medium-sized	TRBJ2-3	CSASSAGGSPDTQYF
TRBV27	NA	TRBJ2-2	CASSSTANTGELFF
TRBV6-5	medium-sized	TRBJ2-7	CASSYSQGRSSFEQYF
TRBV21-1	NA	TRBJ1-5	CASSPRGNSRNQPQHF
TRBV19	NA	TRBJ2-7	CASSTTGTGGVYEQYF
TRBV29-1	medium-sized	TRBJ2-2	CSVEGVNTGELFF